This T cell receptor (beta chain) comes out of a study of blood T cell repertoires in COVID-19. Followed longitudinally, the Seattle patients had been enrolled during active infection. Germline values: CDR1 SGHRS, CDR2 YFSETQ. The CDR3 runs 16 residues. Germline trimming cut 4 bases from V and 6 bases from J; bases unmatched to any gene: 10. Methods used by the authors: Estimated nucleated cell counts came from reference gene primer amplification. The protocol was immunoSEQ multiplex PCR, while the TCRdb copy is restricted to in-frame clones and leaves out a portion. V and J calls and clone size come straight from that table; D and trimming were deduced from the DNA. The table lists around 210,000 clones, 84% of them singletons, with 7.5% to 9% in the top ten.

Sequencing input: peripheral blood. This sequence was found in a woman older than 75 with COVID-19, enrolled during active disease. The chain couples TRBV5-1 to TRBJ2-2, with 9 bases identical to TRBD1. Here the CDR3 reads CASSAPGQGFSGELFF. The DNA of the CDR3 is TGCGCCAGCAGCGCCCCGGGACAGGGTTTTTCCGGGGAGCTGTTTTTT.